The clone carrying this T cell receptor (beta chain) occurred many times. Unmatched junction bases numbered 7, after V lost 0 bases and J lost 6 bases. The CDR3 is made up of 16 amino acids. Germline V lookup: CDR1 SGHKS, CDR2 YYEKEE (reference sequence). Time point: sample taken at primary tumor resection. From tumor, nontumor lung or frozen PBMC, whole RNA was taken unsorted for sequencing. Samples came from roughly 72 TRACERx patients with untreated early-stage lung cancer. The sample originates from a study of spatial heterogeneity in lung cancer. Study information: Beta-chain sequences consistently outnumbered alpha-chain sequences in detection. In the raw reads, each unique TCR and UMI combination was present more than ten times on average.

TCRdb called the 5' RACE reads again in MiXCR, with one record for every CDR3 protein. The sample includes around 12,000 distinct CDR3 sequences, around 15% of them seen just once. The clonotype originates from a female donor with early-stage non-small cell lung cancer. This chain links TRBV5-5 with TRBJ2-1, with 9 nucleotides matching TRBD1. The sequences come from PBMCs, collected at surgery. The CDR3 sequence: CASSLEGTGRINEQFF. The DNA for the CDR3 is TGTGCCAGCAGCTTGGAAGGGACAGGGAGGATCAATGAGCAGTTCTTC.